The present entry profiles one T cell receptor beta chain with its context. Which antigen it targets is not known. No clone much larger than this one lies a single base away; base qualities are absent. The sample originates from a study of blood T cell repertoires in COVID-19 (dated by TCRdb to 2020 to 2021). Study-level background: Collaborator samples came from the United States, Italy and Spain and covered acute and convalescent phases of COVID-19. The material from the prospective study consisted of cDNA or gDNA derived from T cells, B-cell-depleted T cells, or PBMCs. The dataset comprised deeply sampled blood TCRbeta repertoires from subjects exposed to, actively infected with, or recovered from COVID-19. The repertoires were released in a freely available public database intended as a resource for research on the immune response to SARS-CoV-2. Samples were obtained from the ongoing ImmuneRACE study (first 160 participants) and from 1,000 to 1,500 subjects provided by 6 global collaborators. Sample metadata almost always included a de-identified subject ID, COVID-19 status, age in years and sex. Where available, HLA class I and class II types were taken from metadata supplied by the sample provider and were not determined by assay-based typing. On the study overall, not on this receptor specifically: The amount of clinical and demographic metadata varied by source and participant and was provided uncurated.

The CDR3 has 16 amino acids, counting the end cysteine and phenylalanine. Only the CDR3 part of the read is kept: 48 bases, read in frame from the first base. From a lookup of the germline V gene, CDR1 and CDR2 are LGHNA and YNFKEQ. The junction shows trimming of 1 base on V and 2 bases on J, and the gene matches do not reach 6 bases of it. TCRbeta CDR3 regions were amplified from genomic DNA by means of the immunoSEQ Assay, a bias-controlled multiplex PCR. On the study's bioinformatics: The number of nucleated cells in each sample was estimated by amplification of reference gene primers within the assay. To quantify the absolute abundance of each unique TCRbeta CDR3 rearrangement, sequence reads were collapsed and filtered. For each sample, productive Simpson clonality was calculated by taking the square root of Simpson's diversity index across productive rearrangements. TCRdb took this table from immuneACCESS and kept in-frame rearrangements with V and J called. Such tables lack part of the clones; where checked against another copy, unresolved V genes explain under half of the gap, and the rest is unexplained. V and J calls and clone size are copied from that table; D and trimming were computed from the DNA. Here the sample has 250,000 to 300,000 clones; 86% occur a single time. The top ten hold 3.6% of the sample.

The collaborating institutions used their own protocols to collect whole blood in K2EDTA tubes. Collaborator samples were shipped for TCRbeta analysis as frozen whole blood, isolated PBMCs, or DNA extracted from either sample type. The sequence was collected from a man younger than 35 with active or convalescent COVID-19. The chain links TRBV4-2 with TRBJ2-3, and 7 junction bases match TRBD2. Input material: peripheral blood. The nucleotide sequence is given as TGTGCCAGCAGCCAAGTAGTGGCGGGGGACACAGATACGCAGTATTTT. The translation is CASSQVVAGDTDTQYF.